Detailed here is one T cell receptor beta chain. Its antigen is not known. TCRdb reanalysed the 5' RACE reads using MiXCR and keeps one entry per CDR3 protein. The profile shows 250,000 to 300,000 distinct CDR3 sequences, roughly 15% of them singletons. This entry comes from a study of T-cell memory formation after mild COVID-19. Study-wide context: TCR clusters were mostly confined to one donor each. Study-wide results and caveats: Clones that contracted clustered mainly in CM and EM if CD4+ and in EMRA if CD8+.

Per germline, CDR1 MNHEY and CDR2 SVGEGT. Trimming shortened V by 2 bases and J by 8 bases, and 12 bases separated the two germline ends. The CDR3 is 13 residues long. The chain couples TRBV6-2 or TRBV6-3 to TRBJ1-2, with D perhaps TRBD1 (6 bases). The source is a man in his late teens or twenties who had mild COVID-19 (a few samples of this study predate the infection). Cell type and time point are not known. The sequenced sample was PBMCs or a T cell subset sorted from them (not recorded which). CDR3 sequence: CASSYEDSRGYTF. The CDR3 coding sequence is TGTGCCAGCAGTTACGAGGACAGCCGGGGCTACACCTTC.